This is a list of T cell receptor beta chains from one sample in a study of shared clonotypes between healthy human individuals. Using immunoSEQ multiplex PCR, the repertoire was profiled, and TCRdb retains in-frame clones only, with some absent. The table has 1.5 million to 2.5 million clones, 85% to 95% seen once; the top ten hold approximately 1.2%. The material sequenced was naive CD8+ T cells sorted from blood. The source of these receptors is a man aged 18 to 30 in good health. The CDR3 runs from the conserved cysteine through the conserved F or W. Each record gives: clone size, D gene, J gene, V gene, CDR3 protein, CDR3 DNA. The D gene is left open where the match is weak. Only some rows state a clone size, as once, few, many or a class for expanded clones.

- | - | TRBJ1-2 | TRBV15 | CATSRSQEYYGYTF | TGTGCCACCAGCAGATCACAGGAATACTATGGCTACACCTTC
- | - | TRBJ2-7 | TRBV9 | CASSVDVDSYEQYF | TGTGCCAGCAGCGTAGATGTAGACTCCTACGAGCAGTACTTC
- | TRBD2 | TRBJ2-1 | TRBV5-4 | CASNLAGGSYNEQFF | TGTGCCAGCAATTTAGCGGGGGGGTCCTACAATGAGCAGTTCTTC
- | TRBD2 | TRBJ2-1 | TRBV10-1 | CASSLAGSGNEQFF | TGCGCCAGCTCTCTAGCGGGGTCGGGCAATGAGCAGTTCTTC
- | - | TRBJ2-3 | TRBV29-1 | CSVEDRGYTDTQYF | TGCAGCGTTGAAGATCGAGGATACACAGATACGCAGTATTTT
- | TRBD2 | TRBJ2-3 | TRBV4-1 | CASSQGLASLDTQYF | TGCGCCAGCAGCCAGGGACTAGCATCACTCGATACGCAGTATTTT
once | - | TRBJ1-1 | TRBV30 | CAWSVSWGTEAFF | TGTGCCTGGAGTGTATCGTGGGGCACTGAAGCTTTCTTT
- | - | TRBJ1-2 | TRBV6-6 | CASSYLGDIDDYTF | TGTGCCAGCAGTTACCTAGGGGACATCGATGACTACACCTTC
- | - | TRBJ2-1 | TRBV6-5 | CASSYSRDDEQFF | TGTGCCAGCAGTTACTCCAGGGACGATGAGCAGTTCTTC
once | - | TRBJ1-2 | TRBV5-6 | CASSSDLDTIYGYTF | TGTGCCAGCAGCTCTGACCTGGACACGATCTATGGCTACACCTTC
- | TRBD2 | TRBJ2-1 | TRBV13 | CASSLVGGANEQFF | TGTGCCAGCAGCTTAGTCGGGGGGGCTAATGAGCAGTTCTTC
- | - | TRBJ1-1 | TRBV30 | CAWSVGGRAFF | TGTGCCTGGAGTGTGGGGGGGAGAGCTTTCTTT
- | - | TRBJ2-1 | TRBV25-1 | CASSILYEQFF | TGTGCCAGCAGCATACTTTATGAGCAGTTCTTC
- | TRBD2 | TRBJ2-2 | TRBV29-1 | CSVDWAGVTGELFF | TGCAGCGTTGACTGGGCGGGAGTTACCGGGGAGCTGTTTTTT
once | - | TRBJ2-2 | TRBV2 | CASSEWASTGELFF | TGTGCCAGCAGTGAATGGGCGAGCACCGGGGAGCTGTTTTTT
- | - | TRBJ1-2 | TRBV29-1 | CSVGDQYGYTF | TGCAGCGTGGGGGATCAGTATGGCTACACCTTC
- | TRBD1 | TRBJ2-5 | TRBV7-9 | CASSLAGTGGLETQYF | TGTGCCAGCAGCTTAGCAGGGACAGGGGGCTTGGAGACCCAGTACTTC
- | - | TRBJ2-7 | TRBV27 | CASSPVPGEQYF | TGTGCCAGCAGCCCGGTTCCAGGCGAGCAGTACTTC
- | - | TRBJ2-7 | TRBV11-2 | CASSLRGAPIGEQYF | TGTGCCAGCAGCTTACGCGGGGCCCCCATAGGCGAGCAGTACTTC
- | - | TRBJ2-1 | TRBV6-1 | CASDSRDTSDHEQFF | TGTGCCAGCGATTCGCGGGACACCTCGGACCATGAGCAGTTCTTC
- | - | TRBJ1-5 | TRBV28 | CASSLSGVDQPQHF | TGTGCCAGCAGTTTATCAGGAGTCGATCAGCCCCAGCATTTT
- | - | TRBJ2-5 | TRBV19 | CASSIDWGTQYF | TGTGCCAGTAGTATAGACTGGGGCACCCAGTACTTC
few | TRBD1 | TRBJ2-7 | TRBV5-1 | CASSSRDSYEQYF | TGCGCCAGCAGCTCCCGGGACAGCTACGAGCAGTACTTC
- | TRBD2 | TRBJ2-2 | TRBV5-6 | CASSSLAGGPAGELFF | TGTGCCAGCAGCTCACTAGCGGGAGGGCCCGCCGGGGAGCTGTTTTTT
- | - | TRBJ2-1 | TRBV4-2 | CASSQGLEAREQFF | TGTGCCAGCAGCCAAGGATTGGAGGCCAGGGAGCAGTTCTTC
- | - | TRBJ2-3 | TRBV29-1 | CSVELGQTDTQYF | TGCAGCGTTGAACTGGGGCAGACAGATACGCAGTATTTT
- | TRBD1 | TRBJ1-5 | TRBV2 | CASREGQIGNQPQHF | TGTGCCAGCAGAGAGGGACAGATTGGCAATCAGCCCCAGCATTTT
- | - | TRBJ2-7 | TRBV2 | CASPSRDEPYEQYF | TGTGCCAGCCCTTCCCGGGACGAGCCCTACGAGCAGTACTTC
- | - | TRBJ1-1 | TRBV7-9 | CASSFGISNTEAFF | TGTGCCAGCAGCTTTGGCATTTCGAACACTGAAGCTTTCTTT
once | - | TRBJ2-5 | TRBV7-9 | CASSGGVGVGQETQYF | TGTGCCAGCAGCGGAGGCGTTGGGGTCGGGCAAGAGACCCAGTACTTC
- | - | TRBJ2-7 | TRBV27 | CASSHQASYEQYF | TGTGCCAGCAGCCATCAGGCCTCCTACGAGCAGTACTTC
- | TRBD1 | TRBJ1-2 | TRBV5-4 | CASKLTGGDYGYTF | TGTGCCAGCAAACTTACAGGGGGTGACTATGGCTACACCTTC